The clone carrying this T cell receptor beta chain has at least ten counts. Its antigen is unknown. Trimming shortened V by 1 base and J by 0 bases, and 10 bases separated the two germline ends. The germline V gene has CDR1 DFQATT and CDR2 SNEGSKA (reference sequence). The CDR3 length is 14 residues. These data originate in a study of T-cell memory formation after mild COVID-19. Across the whole study: Each donor largely had its own TCR clusters.

TCRdb re-called the 5' RACE reads with MiXCR, one entry per CDR3 protein. The repertoire holds 450,000 to 650,000 distinct CDR3 sequences, less than 25% seen once, with about 8.7% in the top ten. General study results and limits: Nothing confirmed that second-wave clones peaking on day 37 were specific for SARS-CoV-2. In pre-infection memory, a portion of responding clones appeared, which suggested that cross-reactive memory joined.

The rearrangement uses TRBV20-1 and TRBJ2-7; TRBD1 or TRBD2 may be the D gene (6 bases each). The source material was PBMCs or a T cell subset sorted from them (not recorded which). The receptor comes from an adult woman who had mild COVID-19 (a few samples of this study predate the infection). Cell type and time point are not known. CDR3 coding DNA: TGCAGTGCTAGAGGAGGGGGGCTCTCCTACGAGCAGTACTTC. Translated, it gives CSARGGGLSYEQYF.